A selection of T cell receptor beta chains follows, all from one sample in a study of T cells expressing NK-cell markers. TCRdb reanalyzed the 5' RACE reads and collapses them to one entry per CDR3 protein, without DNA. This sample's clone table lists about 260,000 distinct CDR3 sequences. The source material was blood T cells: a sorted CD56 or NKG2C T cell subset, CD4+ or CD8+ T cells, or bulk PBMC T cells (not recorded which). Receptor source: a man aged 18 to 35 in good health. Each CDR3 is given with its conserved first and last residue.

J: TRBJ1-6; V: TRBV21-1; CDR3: CASSERGQGVVKRNSPLHF
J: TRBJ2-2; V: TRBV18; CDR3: CASSTRQGPGELFF
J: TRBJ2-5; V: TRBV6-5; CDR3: CASSYSIMPSVAGETQYF
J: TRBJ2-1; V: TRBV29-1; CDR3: CSVPGTSGIMFNEQFF
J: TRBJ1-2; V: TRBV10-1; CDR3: CASSERRDYGYTF
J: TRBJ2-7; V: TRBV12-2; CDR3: CASRSFKGRKLYEQYF
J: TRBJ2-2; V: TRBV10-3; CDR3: CAIKGTELNTGELFF
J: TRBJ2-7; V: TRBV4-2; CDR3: CASSQETSGTLYF
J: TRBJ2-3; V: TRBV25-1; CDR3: CASSETSGRARTDTQYF
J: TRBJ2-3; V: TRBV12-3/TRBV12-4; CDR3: CASSLGYAQYF
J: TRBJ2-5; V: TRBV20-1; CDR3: CSASRAGEGQETQYF
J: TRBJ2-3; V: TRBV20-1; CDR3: CSAREGQIGTDTQYF
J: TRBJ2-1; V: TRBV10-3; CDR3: CAISDLNEQFF
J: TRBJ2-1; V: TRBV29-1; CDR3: CSVDSGEGGYNEQFF
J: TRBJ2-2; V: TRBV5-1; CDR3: CASSPEGLGTGELFF
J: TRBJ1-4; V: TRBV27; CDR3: CASSSKGKARTSNEKLFF
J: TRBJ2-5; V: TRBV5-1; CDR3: CASSLGQGGMMETQYF